This TCR beta chain derives from a study of graft-versus-host responses after intestinal transplantation. Concerning this clone itself: Its antigen is not known. A junction end diverges from the germline sequence, so it may reflect a read error.

TCRdb's copy holds only in-frame clones and misses some; the assay was immunoSEQ multiplex PCR. This table has approximately 82,000 clones, just under 95% appearing once. This CDR3 has 14 amino acids. Germline values: CDR1 SGHDT, CDR2 YYEEEE. The TCR originated in a human donor who was the organ donor for an intestinal transplant. Material: unstimulated CD8+ T cells sorted from spleen or lymph node cells, obtained before transplant. The chain is built from TRBV5-6 and TRBJ2-3; 13 bases are shared with TRBD2. CDR3 nucleotide sequence: TGTGCCAGCAGCTTGGGACTAGCGGGGGGAATTGAAAATTTT. It yields the protein CASSLGLAGGIENF.